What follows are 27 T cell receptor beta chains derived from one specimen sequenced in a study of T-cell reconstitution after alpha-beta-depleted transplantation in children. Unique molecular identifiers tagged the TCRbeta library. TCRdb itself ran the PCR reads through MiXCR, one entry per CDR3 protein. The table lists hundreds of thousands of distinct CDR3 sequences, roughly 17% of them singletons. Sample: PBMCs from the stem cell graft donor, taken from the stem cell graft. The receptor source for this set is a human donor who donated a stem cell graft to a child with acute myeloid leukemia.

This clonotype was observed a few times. The CDR3 spells CSVPGIQGGETQYF. DNA of the CDR3: TGCAGCGTCCCAGGGATACAGGGAGGAGAGACCCAGTACTTC. The rearrangement uses TRBV29-1 and TRBJ2-5, with D possibly being TRBD1 or TRBD2 (6 bases each). The V and J ends lost 6 bases and 4 bases respectively, with 18 bases between them. Germline CDR1 and CDR2: SQVTM and ANQGSEA. CDR3 length: 14 residues. Full variable domain (remainder filled in from reference TRBV29-1 and TRBJ2-5): SAVISQKPSRDICQRGTSLTIQCQVDSQVTMMFWYRQQPGQSLTLIATANQGSEATYESGFVIDKFPISRPNLTFSTLTVSNMSPEDSSIYLCSVPGIQGGETQYFGPGTRLLVL.

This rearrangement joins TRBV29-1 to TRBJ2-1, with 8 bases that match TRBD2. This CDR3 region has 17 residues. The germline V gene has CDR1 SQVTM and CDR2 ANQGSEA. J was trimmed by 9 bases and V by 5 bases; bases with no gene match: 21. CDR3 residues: CSVIVPETTNGGVEQFF. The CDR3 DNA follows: TGCAGCGTTATTGTCCCCGAAACCACAAACGGGGGGGTTGAGCAGTTCTTC.

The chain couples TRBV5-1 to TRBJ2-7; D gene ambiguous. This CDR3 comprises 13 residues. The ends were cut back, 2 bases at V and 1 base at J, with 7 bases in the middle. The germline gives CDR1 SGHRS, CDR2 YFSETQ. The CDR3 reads CASSFRPSYEQYF. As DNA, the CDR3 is TGCGCCAGCAGCTTCCGGCCGTCCTACGAGCAGTACTTC.

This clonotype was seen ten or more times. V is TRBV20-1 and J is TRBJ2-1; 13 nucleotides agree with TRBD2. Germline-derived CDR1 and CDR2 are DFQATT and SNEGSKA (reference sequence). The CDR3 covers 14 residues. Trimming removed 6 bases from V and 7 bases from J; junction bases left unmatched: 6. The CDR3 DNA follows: TGCAGTGCACCAGGACTAGCGGGAGAGAATGAGCAGTTCTTC. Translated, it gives CSAPGLAGENEQFF.

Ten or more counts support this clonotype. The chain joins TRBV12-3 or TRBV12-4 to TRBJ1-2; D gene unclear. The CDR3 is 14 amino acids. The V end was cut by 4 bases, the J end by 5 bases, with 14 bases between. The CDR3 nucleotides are TGTGCCAGCAGTTCTGGGCCGGAGGTGTATGGCTACACCTTC. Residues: CASSSGPEVYGYTF.

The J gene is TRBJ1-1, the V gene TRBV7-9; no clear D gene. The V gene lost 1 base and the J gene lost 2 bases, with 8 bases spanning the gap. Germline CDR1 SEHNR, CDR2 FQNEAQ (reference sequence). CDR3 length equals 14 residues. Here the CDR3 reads CASSLEMGNTEAFF. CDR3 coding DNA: TGTGCCAGCAGCTTAGAGATGGGAAACACTGAAGCTTTCTTT.

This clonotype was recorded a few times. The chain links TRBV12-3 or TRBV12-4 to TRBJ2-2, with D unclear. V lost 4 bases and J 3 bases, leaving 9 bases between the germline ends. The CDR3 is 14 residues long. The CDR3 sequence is CASSSRADTGELFF. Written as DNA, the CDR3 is TGTGCCAGCAGTTCCCGGGCGGACACCGGGGAGCTGTTTTTT.

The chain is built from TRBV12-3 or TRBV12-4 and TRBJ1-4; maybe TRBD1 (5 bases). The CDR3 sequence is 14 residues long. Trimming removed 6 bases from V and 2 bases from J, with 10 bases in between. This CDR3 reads CASRRGPTNEKLFF. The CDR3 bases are TGTGCCAGCAGAAGGGGCCCTACTAATGAAAAACTGTTTTTT.

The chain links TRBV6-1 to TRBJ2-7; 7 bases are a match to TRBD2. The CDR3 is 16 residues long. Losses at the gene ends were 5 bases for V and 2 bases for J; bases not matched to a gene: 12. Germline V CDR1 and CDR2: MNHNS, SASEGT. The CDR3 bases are TGTGCCAGCAGTCCCCTCCTCGGGGGGTCTCCCTACGAGCAGTACTTC. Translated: CASSPLLGGSPYEQYF.

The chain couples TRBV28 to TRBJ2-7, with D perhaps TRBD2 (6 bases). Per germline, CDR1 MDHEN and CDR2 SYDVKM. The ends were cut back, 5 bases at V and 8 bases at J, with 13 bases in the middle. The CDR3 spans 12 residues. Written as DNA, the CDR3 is TGTGCCAGCAGTCCCGGGACTTCTAAGCAGTACGTC. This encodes CASSPGTSKQYV.

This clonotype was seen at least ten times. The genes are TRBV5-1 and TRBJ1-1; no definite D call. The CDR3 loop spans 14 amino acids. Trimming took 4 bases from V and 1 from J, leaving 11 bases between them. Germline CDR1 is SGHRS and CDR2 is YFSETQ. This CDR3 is CASSPGRANTEAFF. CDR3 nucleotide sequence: TGCGCCAGCAGCCCAGGACGCGCGAACACTGAAGCTTTCTTT.

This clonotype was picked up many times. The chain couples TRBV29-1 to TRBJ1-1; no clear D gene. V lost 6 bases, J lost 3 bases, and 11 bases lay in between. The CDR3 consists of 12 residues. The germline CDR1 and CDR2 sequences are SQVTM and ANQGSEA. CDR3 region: CSVSTGYTEAFF. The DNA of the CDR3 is TGCAGCGTATCGACGGGATACACTGAAGCTTTCTTT.

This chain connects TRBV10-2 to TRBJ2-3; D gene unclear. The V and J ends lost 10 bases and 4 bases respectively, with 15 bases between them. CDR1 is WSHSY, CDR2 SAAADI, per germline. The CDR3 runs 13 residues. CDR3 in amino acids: CATDLTEADTQYF. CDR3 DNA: TGCGCCACCGACCTTACAGAGGCAGATACGCAGTATTTT.

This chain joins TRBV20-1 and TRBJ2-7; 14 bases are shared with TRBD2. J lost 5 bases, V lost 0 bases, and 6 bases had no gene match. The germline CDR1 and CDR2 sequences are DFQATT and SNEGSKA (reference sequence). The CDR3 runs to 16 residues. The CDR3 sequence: CSARDRLAGGVDEQYF. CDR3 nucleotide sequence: TGCAGTGCTAGAGATAGACTAGCGGGGGGGGTCGACGAGCAGTACTTC.

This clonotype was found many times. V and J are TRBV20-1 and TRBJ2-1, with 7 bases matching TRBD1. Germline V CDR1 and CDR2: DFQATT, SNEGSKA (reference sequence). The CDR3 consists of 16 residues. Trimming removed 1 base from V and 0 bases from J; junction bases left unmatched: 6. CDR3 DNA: TGCAGTGCTAGAGTGGGGGACAGCAACTCCTACAATGAGCAGTTCTTC. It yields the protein CSARVGDSNSYNEQFF.

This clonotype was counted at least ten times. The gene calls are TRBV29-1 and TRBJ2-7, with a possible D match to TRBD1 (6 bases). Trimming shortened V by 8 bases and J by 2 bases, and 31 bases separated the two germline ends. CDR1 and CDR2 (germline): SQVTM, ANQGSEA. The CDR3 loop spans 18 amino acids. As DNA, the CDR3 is TGCAGCTGGCACCCCAGCCGGGACAATAATGGACTTCCCTACGAGCAGTACGTC. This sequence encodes CSWHPSRDNNGLPYEQYV.

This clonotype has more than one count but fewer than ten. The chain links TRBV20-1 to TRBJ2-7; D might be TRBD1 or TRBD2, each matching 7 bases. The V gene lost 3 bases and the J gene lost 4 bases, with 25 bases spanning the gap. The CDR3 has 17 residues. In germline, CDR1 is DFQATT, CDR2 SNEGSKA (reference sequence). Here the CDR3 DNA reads TGCAGTGCTAGGAAGGGCAGGGGGAGGGCCGTGGCTTACGAGCAGTACTTC. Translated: CSARKGRGRAVAYEQYF.

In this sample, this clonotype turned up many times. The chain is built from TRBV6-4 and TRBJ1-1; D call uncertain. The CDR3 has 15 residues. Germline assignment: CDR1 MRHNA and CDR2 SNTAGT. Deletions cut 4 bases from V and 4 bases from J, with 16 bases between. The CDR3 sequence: CASSAEPAGATEAFF. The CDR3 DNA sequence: TGTGCCAGCAGTGCCGAGCCAGCGGGAGCCACTGAAGCTTTCTTT.

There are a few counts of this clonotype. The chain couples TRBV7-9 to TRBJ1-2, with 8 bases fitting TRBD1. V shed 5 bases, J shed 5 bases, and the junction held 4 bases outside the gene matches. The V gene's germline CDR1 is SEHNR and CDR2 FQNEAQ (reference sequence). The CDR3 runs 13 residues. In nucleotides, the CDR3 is TGTGCCAGCAGCATAGGACAGGGTTATGGCTACACCTTC. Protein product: CASSIGQGYGYTF.

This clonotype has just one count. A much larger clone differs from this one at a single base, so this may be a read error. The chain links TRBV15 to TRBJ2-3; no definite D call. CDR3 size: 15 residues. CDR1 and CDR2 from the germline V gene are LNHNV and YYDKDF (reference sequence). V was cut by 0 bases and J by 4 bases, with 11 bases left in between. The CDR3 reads CATSRDRRPADTQYF. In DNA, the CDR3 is TGTGCCACCAGCAGAGATCGTCGCCCGGCAGATACGCAGTATTTT.

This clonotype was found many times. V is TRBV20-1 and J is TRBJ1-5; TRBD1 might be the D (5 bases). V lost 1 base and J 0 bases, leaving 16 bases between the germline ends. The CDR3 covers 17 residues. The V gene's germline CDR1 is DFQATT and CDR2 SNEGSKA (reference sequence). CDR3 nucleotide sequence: TGCAGTGCTAGAGTCGACAGAGAGTACCATAGCAATCAGCCCCAGCATTTT. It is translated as CSARVDREYHSNQPQHF.

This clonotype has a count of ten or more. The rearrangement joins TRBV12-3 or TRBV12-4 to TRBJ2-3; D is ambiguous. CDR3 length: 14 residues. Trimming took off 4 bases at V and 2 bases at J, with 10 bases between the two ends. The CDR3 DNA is TGTGCCAGCAGTTGGGGATACTACACAGATACGCAGTATTTT. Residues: CASSWGYYTDTQYF.

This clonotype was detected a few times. CDR3 protein: CSARHPGLAGNEQFF. CDR3 DNA: TGCAGTGCTAGACATCCGGGACTAGCGGGTAATGAGCAGTTCTTC. The chain links TRBV20-1 to TRBJ2-1; 12 bases agree with TRBD2. Germline V gives CDR1 DFQATT, CDR2 SNEGSKA (reference sequence). The CDR3 is made up of 15 amino acids. The ends lost 2 bases at V and 7 bases at J; junction bases unmatched: 6.

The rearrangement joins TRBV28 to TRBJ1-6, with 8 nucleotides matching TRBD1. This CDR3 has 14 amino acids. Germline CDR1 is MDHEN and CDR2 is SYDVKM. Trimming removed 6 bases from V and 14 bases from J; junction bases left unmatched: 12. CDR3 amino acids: CASRPGGVWIALHF. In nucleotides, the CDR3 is TGTGCCAGCAGGCCAGGGGGCGTTTGGATAGCCCTCCACTTT.

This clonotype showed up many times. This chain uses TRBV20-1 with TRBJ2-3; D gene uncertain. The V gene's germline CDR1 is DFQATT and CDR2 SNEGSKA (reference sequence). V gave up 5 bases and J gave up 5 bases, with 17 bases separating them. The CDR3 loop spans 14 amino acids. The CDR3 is CSAGAGASKDTQYF. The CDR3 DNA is TGCAGTGCTGGCGCCGGAGCTTCAAAAGATACGCAGTATTTT.

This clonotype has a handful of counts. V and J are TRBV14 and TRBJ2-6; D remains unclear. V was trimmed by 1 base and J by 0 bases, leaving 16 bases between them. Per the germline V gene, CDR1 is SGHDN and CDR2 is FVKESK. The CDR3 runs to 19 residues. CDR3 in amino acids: CASSQGGSRPYSGANVLTF. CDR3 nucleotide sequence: TGTGCCAGCAGCCAAGGGGGAAGCAGACCTTACTCTGGGGCCAACGTCCTGACTTTC.

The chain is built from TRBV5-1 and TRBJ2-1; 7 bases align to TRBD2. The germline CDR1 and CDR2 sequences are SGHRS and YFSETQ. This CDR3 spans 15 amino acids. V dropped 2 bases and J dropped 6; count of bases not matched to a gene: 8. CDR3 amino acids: CASSFYRRESNEQFF. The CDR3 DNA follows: TGCGCCAGCAGCTTTTACCGGCGGGAGTCCAATGAGCAGTTCTTC.